This T cell receptor beta chain came from a study of T cells after posttransplantation cyclophosphamide. V lost 8 bases and J 6 bases, leaving 19 bases between the germline ends. Germline CDR1 is SGHTA and CDR2 is FQGNSA. The CDR3 spans 14 residues. Generated by immunoSEQ multiplex PCR, the TCRdb table keeps only in-frame clones and is missing some. Observed in the sample are 30,000 to 40,000 clones, none of them singletons. This clone has only a few counts. The sample taken for sequencing was PBMCs. V usage is TRBV7-2 and J usage is TRBJ2-5; a weak D match, TRBD2 (6 bases). This TCR came from a middle-aged man in good health, CMV-negative, and a related stem cell transplant donor. DNA for the CDR3: TGTGCCAGCCGCCCCACCGGGGGAGGAAAGACCCAGTACTTC. It encodes CASRPTGGGKTQYF.